This T cell receptor beta chain was found in a study of shared clonotypes between healthy human individuals. Study at large: Per donor, CD8 memory used one plate, CD8 naive used two, CD4 memory used three and CD4 naive used three.

Profiled with immunoSEQ multiplex PCR; TCRdb holds only in-frame clones, not every one. The data show 2.5 million or so clones, around nine tenths seen once. There are 13 residues in the CDR3. Trimming took 3 bases from V and 10 from J, leaving 10 bases between them. Looked up from germline, CDR1 is KGHSH and CDR2 is LQKENI. Every contributor of samples was a Caucasian grown-up residing in Nashville, Tennessee. This chain uses TRBV18 with TRBJ1-6; D is unclear. The sample taken for sequencing was naive CD4+ T cells sorted from blood. Stated subset: CD45RA+ positively selected. The sequence was obtained from a man younger than 35 in good health. CDR3 in DNA: TGTGCCAGCTCACCCGAAGCGGGGTCACCCCTCCACTTT. Its protein product is CASSPEAGSPLHF.